A selection of T cell receptor beta chains follows, all from one sample in a study of human T cells and chemical hapten exposure. TCRdb analysed the RACE reads with MiXCR anew, one entry per CDR3 protein. The sample includes approximately 350,000 distinct CDR3 sequences, around 7% seen only once; the top ten take roughly 7.9%. The sequences come from whole blood, collected in connection with sensitization to the hapten diphenylcyclopropenone (DPC). All receptors come from a woman under 30 with alopecia areata. Some clones in this sample may be carry-over from other donors' samples. The CDR3 runs from the conserved cysteine through the conserved F or W. A D gene is named only where the DNA matches it firmly. Size tells how often a clone was seen (once, few, many) or the class of an expanded clone, and some rows leave it out.

abundance | d_gene | j_gene | v_gene | CDR3nt | CDR3aa
few | - | TRBJ1-4 | TRBV6-5 | TGTGCCAGCAGGTACGGGGAGGTCCGTGGAGAAAAACTGTTTTTT | CASRYGEVRGEKLFF
few | - | TRBJ2-5 | TRBV9 | TGTGCCAGCAGCGTAGGGACGGCACAAGAGACCCAGTACTTC | CASSVGTAQETQYF
- | - | TRBJ2-5 | TRBV5-1 | TGCGCCAGCAGCTCTCCACAGGGTCCCCTAGAAGAGACCCAGTACTTC | CASSSPQGPLEETQYF
few | - | TRBJ1-1 | TRBV5-5 | TGTGCCAGCAGCCAAAGGGAGAACACTGAAGCTTTCTTT | CASSQRENTEAFF
many | TRBD1 | TRBJ2-7 | TRBV6-5 | TGTGCCAGCAGTTACTCTTCTGGGGACAGCTACGAGCAGTACTTC | CASSYSSGDSYEQYF
- | - | TRBJ1-1 | TRBV7-2 | TGTGCCAGCAGCTTTTCCGAATGGAACACTGAAGCTTTCTTT | CASSFSEWNTEAFF
few | - | TRBJ1-2 | TRBV27 | TGTGCCAGCAGCGACAGACTTAACTATGGCTACACCTTC | CASSDRLNYGYTF
- | - | TRBJ2-4 | TRBV6-2/TRBV6-3 | TGTGCCAGCAGTTACGCTAGCGTTGGCATTAACATTCAGTACTTC | CASSYASVGINIQYF
many | - | TRBJ2-5 | TRBV7-6 | TGTGCCAGCAGCACAAATAGTTGGGGCGAAGAGACCCAGTACTTC | CASSTNSWGEETQYF
few | - | TRBJ1-6 | TRBV14 | TGTGCCAGCAGTCTGGAAGGGCCCTCCTATAATTCACCCCTCCACTTT | CASSLEGPSYNSPLHF
few | TRBD2 | TRBJ2-1 | TRBV6-2/TRBV6-3 | TGTGCCAGCATGACGGGGGGCTCCTACAATGAGCAGTTCTTC | CASMTGGSYNEQFF
- | - | TRBJ1-5 | TRBV2 | TGTGCCAGCAGTGGGGGGACGGTCAGCAATCAGCCCCAGCATTTT | CASSGGTVSNQPQHF
many | TRBD1 | TRBJ2-6 | TRBV7-9 | TGTGCCAGCAGCTTCAAAGTTGGGACAGGGGTATCTGGGGCCAACGTCCTGACTTTC | CASSFKVGTGVSGANVLTF
- | TRBD1 | TRBJ1-1 | TRBV6-5 | TGTGCCAGCAGTTCCCTACTAGGGGGCCCGAACACTGAAGCTTTCTTT | CASSSLLGGPNTEAFF
- | - | TRBJ1-2 | TRBV20-1 | TGCAGTGCTAGACCCATCCTATATGGCTACACCTTC | CSARPILYGYTF
many | - | TRBJ2-6 | TRBV12-3/TRBV12-4 | TGTGCCAGCAGACAGAACTCTGGGGCCAACGTCCTGACTTTC | CASRQNSGANVLTF
- | - | TRBJ1-4 | TRBV7-6 | TGTGCCAGCAGCCCCGGTCGGGGAAAACTGTTTTTT | CASSPGRGKLFF
few | - | TRBJ1-1 | TRBV7-3 | TGTGCCAGCAGCCTATGGCAAACGAAGGGGATTACGAAGGAAGCTTTCTTT | CASSLWQTKGITKEAFF
- | - | TRBJ2-7 | TRBV6-1 | TGTGCCAGCAGTGAGACAGGGCAGTACTTC | CASSETGQYF
many | - | TRBJ1-5 | TRBV7-8 | TGTGCCAGCAGCCTCCTGGCCGGCAATCAGCCCCAGCATTTT | CASSLLAGNQPQHF